This TCR beta chain was identified during a study of shared clonotypes between healthy human individuals. Remarks on this clone: The antigen remains undetermined.

Produced via immunoSEQ multiplex PCR; TCRdb's table is partial and in-frame only. This table holds some 1.5 million clones, 96% found once. Study findings and constraints: Estimated clonotype richness was generally higher in naive than memory subsets.

Sequencing was done on a sample of naive CD4+ T cells sorted from blood. Subset indicated: CD45RA+ positively selected. The TCR was taken from a man aged 25-45 years in good health.

CDR3 protein: CASSYWTGGATDTQYF. Written as DNA, the CDR3 is TGTGCCAGCAGCTATTGGACAGGGGGCGCGACAGATACGCAGTATTTT. The chain uses TRBV5-8 and TRBJ2-3; TRBD1 agrees at 11 bases. CDR3 length: 16 amino acids. V was clipped by 3 bases and J by 3 bases; unmatched bases: 6. CDR1 and CDR2 from the germline V gene are SGHTS and YDEGEE.